This is a list of T cell receptor beta chains from one sample in a study of T cells expressing NK-cell markers. TCRdb re-called the 5' RACE reads; one entry per CDR3 protein, DNA not given. This repertoire includes 500,000 to 700,000 distinct CDR3 sequences. Sequencing was performed on blood T cells: a sorted CD56 or NKG2C T cell subset, CD4+ or CD8+ T cells, or bulk PBMC T cells (not recorded which). The receptors shown here come from a man younger than 35 in good health. CDR3s include the opening cysteine and the closing phenylalanine or tryptophan.

v_call	j_call	cdr3_aa
TRBV15	TRBJ2-3	CATSMDPADTQYF
TRBV2	TRBJ2-2	CATSTGIGELFF
TRBV3-1	TRBJ1-2	CASSQDGNYGYTF
TRBV7-9	TRBJ2-6	CASSTSRGLGANVLTF
TRBV7-9	TRBJ2-3	CASSLGGRDDTQYF
TRBV20-1	TRBJ2-3	CSARGGGLLDTQYF
TRBV5-1	TRBJ2-7	CASSLDFSTYEQYF
TRBV14	TRBJ2-7	CASSQGNQGWNSYEQYF
TRBV20-1	TRBJ2-3	CSGHRPSTDTQYF
TRBV10-3	TRBJ1-5	CAIKASLGQPQHF
TRBV27	TRBJ2-7	CASIGWASDEQYF
TRBV4-2	TRBJ2-1	CASSQDLASGAYNEQFF
TRBV9	TRBJ2-7	CASSPRLAGVRNEQYF
TRBV10-1	TRBJ2-1	CASSVGLMTSPNNEQFF
TRBV10-3	TRBJ2-2	CAISARVDTGELFF
TRBV27	TRBJ2-1	CASSLGDGQKQFF
TRBV7-3	TRBJ2-1	CASSPSGTGGDEQFF